This T cell receptor (beta chain) emerged from a study of blood T cell repertoires in COVID-19. Whole-study context: Sites in the United States, Italy and Spain provided acute and convalescent COVID-19 samples. Nucleic acid was either cDNA or gDNA, and it came from T cells, B-cell-depleted T cells, or PBMCs.

The CDR3 has 17 amino acids. After removal of 0 bases from V and 6 bases from J, the junction contained 12 bases not matched to a gene. CDR1 is SGDLS and CDR2 is YYNGEE in the germline V gene. How the authors handled the data: From reference gene primer amplification, estimates of nucleated cell counts were derived. Produced via immunoSEQ multiplex PCR; TCRdb's table is partial and in-frame only. The V and J calls and clone size are taken from that table; D and trimming were inferred from the DNA. Here the sample spans around 180,000 clones, around nine tenths being singletons. This chain uses TRBV9 with TRBJ2-1; 7 bases are shared with TRBD2. Material: peripheral blood. This clonotype was obtained from a man in his 70s with active or convalescent COVID-19. Here the CDR3 DNA reads TGTGCCAGCAGCGTAGCCGGTGCGGGAGTCGTTGGCAATGAGCAGTTCTTC. This codes for CASSVAGAGVVGNEQFF.